This T cell receptor (beta chain) was recorded in a study of cytomegalovirus exposure and HLA in healthy donors. Study overall: Sequencing of roughly 180 million T cells in an earlier analysis found 100 million or so unique TCR beta sequences.

PCR involved 60 Vbeta and 13 Jbeta primers. In the original processing: In a later analysis, of tens of millions of unique beta chains, about 11 million appeared in at least two donors. The table came from immunoSEQ multiplex PCR; TCRdb's copy has only in-frame clones and leaves some out. That table furnishes V, J and clone size, whereas the DNA furnished D and trimming. The repertoire holds approximately 140,000 clones, 70% to 85% seen once, with approximately 1.1% in the top ten. Whole-study results and caveats: Most subjects' HLA-A and HLA-B alleles were reportedly predicted from TCR beta sequences.

Healthy bone marrow donors formed the donor group. The length of the CDR3 is 15 residues. In germline, CDR1 is SGHRS, CDR2 YFSETQ. The V end lost 2 bases, the J end lost 2 bases, and 14 bases lay between the germline ends. Regarding this clone: The antigen is unknown.

The sequencing sample was made of PBMCs. The origin of this receptor is a boy younger than 18 in good health and CMV-seronegative. The rearrangement uses TRBV5-1 and TRBJ2-7; D is possibly TRBD1 (6 bases). The CDR3 sequence: CASSFIGTTTYEQYF. CDR3 in DNA: TGCGCCAGCAGCTTTATCGGGACAACAACCTACGAGCAGTACTTC. The full variable domain, completed using reference TRBV5-1 and TRBJ2-7, is KAGVTQTPRYLIKTRGQQVTLSCSPISGHRSVSWYQQTPGQGLQFLFEYFSETQRNKGNFPGRFSGRQFSNSRSEMNVSTLELGDSALYLCASSFIGTTTYEQYFGPGTRLTVT.